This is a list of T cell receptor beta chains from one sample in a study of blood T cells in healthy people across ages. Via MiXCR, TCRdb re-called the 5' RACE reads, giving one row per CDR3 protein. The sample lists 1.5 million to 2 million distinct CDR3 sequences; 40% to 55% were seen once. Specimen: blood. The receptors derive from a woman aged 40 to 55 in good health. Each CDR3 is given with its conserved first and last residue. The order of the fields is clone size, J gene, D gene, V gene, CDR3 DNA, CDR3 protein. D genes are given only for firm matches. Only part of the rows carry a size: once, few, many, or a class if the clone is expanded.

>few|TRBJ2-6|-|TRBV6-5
TGTGCCAGCAGTCCCGGGACAACTGGGGCCAACGTCCTGACTTTC
CASSPGTTGANVLTF
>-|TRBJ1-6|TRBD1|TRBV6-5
TGTGCCAGCACCTTACGTGGGACAGGGCATTCACCCCTCCACTTT
CASTLRGTGHSPLHF
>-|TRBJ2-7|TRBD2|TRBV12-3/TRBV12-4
TGTGCCAGCAGTTTGGGGGGGTCGCGATACGAGCAGTACTTC
CASSLGGSRYEQYF
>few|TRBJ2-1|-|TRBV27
TGTGCCACCGGAGCAGCTTACAATGAGCAGTTCTTC
CATGAAYNEQFF
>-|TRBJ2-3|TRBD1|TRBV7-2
TGTGCCAGCAGCTCGAGCCGGGACAGGGTTACAGATACGCAGTATTTT
CASSSSRDRVTDTQYF
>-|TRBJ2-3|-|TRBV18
TGTGCCAGCTCACCGGACGGTACTAACACAGATACGCAGTATTTT
CASSPDGTNTDTQYF
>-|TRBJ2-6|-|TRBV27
TGTGCCAGCAGTATAGACAGAACTGGGGCCAACGTCCTGACTTTC
CASSIDRTGANVLTF
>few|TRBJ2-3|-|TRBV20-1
TGCAGTGCCCGAGTGGCGCGGGGACGCACAGATACGCAGTATTTT
CSARVARGRTDTQYF
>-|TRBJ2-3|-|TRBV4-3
TGCGCCAGCAGCCAAGATGGGCTCGCGACGCAGTATTTT
CASSQDGLATQYF
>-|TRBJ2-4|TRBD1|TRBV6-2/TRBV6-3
TGTGCCAGCAGACCTGGACAGGGGGGCATTCAGTACTTC
CASRPGQGGIQYF
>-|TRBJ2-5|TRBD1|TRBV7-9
TGTGCCAGCAGCCTCCCGACAGGGGGCGGGACCCAGTACTTC
CASSLPTGGGTQYF
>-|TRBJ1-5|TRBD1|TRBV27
TGTGCCAGCAGTTTCTCGACAGGGAGAAGATATAGCAATCAGCCCCAGCATTTT
CASSFSTGRRYSNQPQHF
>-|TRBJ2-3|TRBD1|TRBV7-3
TGTACCAGCAGCATGACAGGGGGCCTCACGGATACGCAGTATTTT
CTSSMTGGLTDTQYF
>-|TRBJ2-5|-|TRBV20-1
TGCAGTGCTAACGGTGTGGTAGGTGCCGGATTAGCAGAGACCCAGTACTTC
CSANGVVGAGLAETQYF
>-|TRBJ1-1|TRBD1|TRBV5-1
TGCGCCAGCAGCTTGGATCCCCGTAGGACAGGGGAAGGTGAAGCTTTCTTT
CASSLDPRRTGEGEAFF
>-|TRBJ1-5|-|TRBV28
TGTGCCAGCAGTCCGAACGTCTATCAGCCCCAGCATTTT
CASSPNVYQPQHF
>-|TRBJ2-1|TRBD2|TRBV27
TGTGCCAGCAGTTTATTGACTAGCGGGGGGTTAATGAATGAGCAGTTCTTC
CASSLLTSGGLMNEQFF
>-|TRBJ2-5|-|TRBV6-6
TGTGCCAGCAGTTACGAGTCGGGGGGCTCCAAAGAGACCCAGTACTTC
CASSYESGGSKETQYF
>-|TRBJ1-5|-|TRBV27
TGTGCCAGCAGTTTATACGGCAGGGGACCGGAGCCCCAGCATTTT
CASSLYGRGPEPQHF
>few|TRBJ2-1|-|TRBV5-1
TGCGCCAGCAGCCACGGGGGTAATCAGGTTTACTCCTACAATGAGCAGTTCTTC
CASSHGGNQVYSYNEQFF
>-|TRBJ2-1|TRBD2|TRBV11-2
TGTGCCAGCATTGTAGGTACTAGCGGGGTGCTCAATGAGCAGTTCTTC
CASIVGTSGVLNEQFF
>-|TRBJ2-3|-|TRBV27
TGTGCCAGCAGCTCCCGGCTGCAGGATTTCTCAGATACGCAGTATTTT
CASSSRLQDFSDTQYF
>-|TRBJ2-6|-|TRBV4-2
TGTGCCAGCAGCCAAGAAATGGGAAGTGGGGGGACATTACACTCTGGGGCCAACGTCCTGACTTTC
CASSQEMGSGGTLHSGANVLTF
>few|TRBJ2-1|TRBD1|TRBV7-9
TGTGCCAGCAGCCCCCAAGCACCCGGACAGGGGGCTAATGAGCAGTTCTTC
CASSPQAPGQGANEQFF
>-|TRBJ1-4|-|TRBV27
TGTGCCAGCAGTCCCTCAGGGATCACGGATGAAAAACTGTTTTTT
CASSPSGITDEKLFF
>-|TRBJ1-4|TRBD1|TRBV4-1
TGCGCCAGCAGCCCGACGGGACAGGGGGGAACTAATGAAAAACTGTTTTTT
CASSPTGQGGTNEKLFF
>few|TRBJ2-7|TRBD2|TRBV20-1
TGCAGTGCTAGCGCAGGCCTAGCGGACTACGAGCAGTACTTC
CSASAGLADYEQYF
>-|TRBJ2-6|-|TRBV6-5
TGTGCCAGTCAGTTACACGGGGGGGCCAACGTCCTGACTTTC
CASQLHGGANVLTF
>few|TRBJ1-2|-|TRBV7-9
TGTGCCAGCAGCCGCTTCCCGGGGGAAACCTATGGCTACACCTTC
CASSRFPGETYGYTF
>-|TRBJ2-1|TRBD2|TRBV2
TGTGCCCGCGATCCCCTAGCGGGGGATAATGAGCAGTTCTTC
CARDPLAGDNEQFF
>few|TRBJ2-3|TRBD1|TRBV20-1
TGCAGTGCTAGAGAGGACAGGGGGGAACTTTATACGCAGTATTTT
CSAREDRGELYTQYF
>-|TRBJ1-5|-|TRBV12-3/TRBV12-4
TGTGCCAGCAGCCCCGCGAACAATCAGCCCCAGCATTTT
CASSPANNQPQHF
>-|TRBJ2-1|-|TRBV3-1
TGTGCCAGCAGCCAAGATGGAAGGGCCTACAATGAGCAGTTCTTC
CASSQDGRAYNEQFF
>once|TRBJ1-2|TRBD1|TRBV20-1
TGCAGTGCCGCCATACCGGGACAGGGGAGCTACACCTTC
CSAAIPGQGSYTF
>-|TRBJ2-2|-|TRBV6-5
TGTGCCAGCAGGCGACTTCTCGACGGGGAGCTGTTTTTT
CASRRLLDGELFF
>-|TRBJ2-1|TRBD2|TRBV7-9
TGTGCCAGCCAGCTTGGGGGGGGAGAGCAGTTCTTC
CASQLGGGEQFF
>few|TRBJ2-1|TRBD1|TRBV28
TGTGCCAGCACTCTTAGAGGGGGACAGAGGTACAATGAGCAGTTCTTC
CASTLRGGQRYNEQFF
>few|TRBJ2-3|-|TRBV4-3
TGCGCCAGCAGCCAAGACGCACTTTCAGATACGCAGTATTTT
CASSQDALSDTQYF
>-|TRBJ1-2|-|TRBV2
TGTGCCAGAAGAGAGGGGGGCTACACCTTC
CARREGGYTF
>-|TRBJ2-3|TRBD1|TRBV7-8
TGTGCCAGCAGCGAATGGACAGGGGCAGATACGCAGTATTTT
CASSEWTGADTQYF